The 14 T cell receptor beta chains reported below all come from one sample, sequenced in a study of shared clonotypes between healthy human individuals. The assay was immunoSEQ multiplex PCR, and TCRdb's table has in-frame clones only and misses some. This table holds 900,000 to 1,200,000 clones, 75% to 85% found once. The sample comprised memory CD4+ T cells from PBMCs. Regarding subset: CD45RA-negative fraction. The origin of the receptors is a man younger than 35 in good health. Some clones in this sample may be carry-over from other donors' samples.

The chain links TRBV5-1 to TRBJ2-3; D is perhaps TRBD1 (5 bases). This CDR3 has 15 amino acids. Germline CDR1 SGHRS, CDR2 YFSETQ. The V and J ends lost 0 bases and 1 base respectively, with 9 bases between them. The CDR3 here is CASSLDRKRTDTQYF. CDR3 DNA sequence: TGCGCCAGCAGCTTGGACAGGAAACGCACAGATACGCAGTATTTT.

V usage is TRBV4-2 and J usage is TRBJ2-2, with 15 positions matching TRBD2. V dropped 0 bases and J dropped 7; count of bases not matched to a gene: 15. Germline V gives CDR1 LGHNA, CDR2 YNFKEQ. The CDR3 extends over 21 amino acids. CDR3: CASSQDLRPPGLAGGGGELFF. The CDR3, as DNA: TGTGCCAGCAGCCAAGATCTCCGTCCCCCGGGACTAGCGGGAGGAGGCGGGGAGCTGTTTTTT.

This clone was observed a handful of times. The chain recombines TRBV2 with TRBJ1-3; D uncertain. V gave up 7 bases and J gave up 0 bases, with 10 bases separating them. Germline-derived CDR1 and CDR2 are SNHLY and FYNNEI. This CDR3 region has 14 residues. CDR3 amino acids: CASILSVSGNTIYF. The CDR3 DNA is TGTGCCAGCATTCTGTCAGTCTCTGGAAACACCATATATTTT.

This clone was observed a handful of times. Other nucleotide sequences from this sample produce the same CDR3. The CDR3 loop is CASRTGNTGELFF. Written as DNA, the CDR3 is TGTGCCAGCCGGACAGGGAACACCGGGGAGCTGTTTTTT. The J gene is TRBJ2-2, the V gene TRBV6-6, with 7 positions matching TRBD1. V lost 8 bases and J lost 1; bases outside the gene matches: 1. This CDR3 is built from 13 residues. The germline V gene has CDR1 MNHNY and CDR2 SVGAGI (reference sequence).

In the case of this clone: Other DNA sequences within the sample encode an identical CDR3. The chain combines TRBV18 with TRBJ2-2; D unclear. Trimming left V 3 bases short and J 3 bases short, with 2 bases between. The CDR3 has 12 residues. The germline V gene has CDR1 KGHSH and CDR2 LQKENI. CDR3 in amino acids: CASSPDTGELFF. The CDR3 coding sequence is TGTGCCAGCTCACCTGACACCGGGGAGCTGTTTTTT.

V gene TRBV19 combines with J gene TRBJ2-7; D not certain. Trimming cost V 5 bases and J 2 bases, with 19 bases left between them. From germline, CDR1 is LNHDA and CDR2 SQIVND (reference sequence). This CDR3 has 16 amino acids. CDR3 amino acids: CASSVFPVTPTYEQYF. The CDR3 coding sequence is TGTGCCAGTAGTGTCTTCCCGGTCACCCCAACCTACGAGCAGTACTTC.

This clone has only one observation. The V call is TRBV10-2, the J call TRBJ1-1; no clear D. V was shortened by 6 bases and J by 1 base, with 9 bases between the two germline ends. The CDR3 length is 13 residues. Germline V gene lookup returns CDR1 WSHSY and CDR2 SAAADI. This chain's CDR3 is CASSEPGNTEAFF. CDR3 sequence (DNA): TGCGCCAGCAGCGAGCCGGGGAACACTGAAGCTTTCTTT.

This CDR3 reads CAARQGLNTEAFF. The CDR3 coding sequence is TGTGCCGCCCGACAGGGGTTGAACACTGAAGCTTTCTTT. The chain links TRBV6-1 to TRBJ1-1; 8 bases are shared with TRBD1. Germline V lookup: CDR1 MNHNS, CDR2 SASEGT. The CDR3 consists of 13 residues. Germline trimming cut 11 bases from V and 0 bases from J; bases unmatched to any gene: 5.

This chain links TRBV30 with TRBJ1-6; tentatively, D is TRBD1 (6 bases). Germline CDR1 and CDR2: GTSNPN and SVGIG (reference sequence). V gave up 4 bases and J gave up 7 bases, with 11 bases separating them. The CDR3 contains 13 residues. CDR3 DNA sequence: TGTGCCTGGAAGGACAGCCAAAATTCACCCCTCCACTTT. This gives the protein CAWKDSQNSPLHF.

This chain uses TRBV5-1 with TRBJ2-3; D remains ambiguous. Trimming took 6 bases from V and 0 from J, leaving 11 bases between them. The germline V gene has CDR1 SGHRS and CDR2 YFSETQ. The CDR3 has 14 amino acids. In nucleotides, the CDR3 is TGCGCCAGCACCGGCCAACCAAGCACAGATACGCAGTATTTT. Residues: CASTGQPSTDTQYF. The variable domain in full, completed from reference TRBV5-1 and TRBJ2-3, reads KAGVTQTPRYLIKTRGQQVTLSCSPISGHRSVSWYQQTPGQGLQFLFEYFSETQRNKGNFPGRFSGRQFSNSRSEMNVSTLELGDSALYLCASTGQPSTDTQYFGPGTRLTVL.

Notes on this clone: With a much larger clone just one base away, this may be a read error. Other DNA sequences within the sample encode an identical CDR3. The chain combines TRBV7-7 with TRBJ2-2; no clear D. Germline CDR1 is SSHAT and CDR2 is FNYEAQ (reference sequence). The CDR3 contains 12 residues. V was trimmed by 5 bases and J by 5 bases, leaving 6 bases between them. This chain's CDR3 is CASSPDTGELFF. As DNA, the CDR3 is TGTGCCAGCAGCCCCGATACCGGGGAGCTGTTTTTT.

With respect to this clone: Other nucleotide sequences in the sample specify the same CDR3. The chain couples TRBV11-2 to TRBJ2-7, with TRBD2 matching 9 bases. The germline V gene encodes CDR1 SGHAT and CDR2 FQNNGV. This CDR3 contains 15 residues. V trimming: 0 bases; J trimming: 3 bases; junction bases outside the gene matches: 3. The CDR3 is CASSLEAGGVYEQYF. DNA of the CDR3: TGTGCCAGCAGCTTAGAGGCGGGGGGGGTCTACGAGCAGTACTTC.

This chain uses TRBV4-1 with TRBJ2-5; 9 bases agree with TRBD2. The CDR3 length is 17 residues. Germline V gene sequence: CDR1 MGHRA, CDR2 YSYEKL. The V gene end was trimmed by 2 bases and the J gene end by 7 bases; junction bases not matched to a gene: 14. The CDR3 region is CASSQQGASGTLRTQYF. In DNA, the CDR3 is TGCGCCAGCAGCCAACAAGGGGCTAGCGGGACCCTGCGGACCCAGTACTTC.

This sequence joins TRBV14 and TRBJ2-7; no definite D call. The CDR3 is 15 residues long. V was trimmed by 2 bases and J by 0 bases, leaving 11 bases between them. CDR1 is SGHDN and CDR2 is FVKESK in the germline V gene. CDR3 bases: TGTGCCAGCAGCCAAATGGGGATTAACTCCTACGAGCAGTACTTC. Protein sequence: CASSQMGINSYEQYF.